The 15 T cell receptor beta chains given below trace back to one sample, sequenced in a study of T cell responses to AZD1222 COVID-19 vaccine listed by TCRdb under 2021. The sample's time point, from its label and the paper: baseline before first vaccination. Receptor amplification or capture employed the immunoSEQ multiplex PCR assay. Not all clones reach the TCRdb copy of this immuneACCESS table, which keeps in-frame sequences only. Checked studies attribute under half of the gap to unresolved V genes and leave the rest unexplained. This sample lists more than 150,000 clones; 85% to 90% were detected once. Around 0.5% of the sample is in the top ten clones. The source was peripheral blood, collected on day 0 of AZD1222 vaccination. The origin of the receptors is an adult in good health.

The chain joins TRBV7-9 to TRBJ2-7; 15 bases are a match to TRBD2. J gave up 0 bases and V 0 bases, and 0 bases lay outside the gene matches. The CDR3 spans 17 residues. Germline CDR1 SEHNR, CDR2 FQNEAQ (reference sequence). The CDR3 is CASSLAGLAGGSYEQYF. The CDR3 DNA is TGTGCCAGCAGCTTAGCGGGACTAGCGGGAGGCTCCTACGAGCAGTACTTC. Full variable domain (rest looked up from reference TRBV7-9 and TRBJ2-7): DTGVSQNPRHKITKRGQNVTFRCDPISEHNRLYWYRQTLGQGPEFLTYFQNEAQLEKSRLLSDRFSAERPKGSFSTLEIQRTEQGDSAMYLCASSLAGLAGGSYEQYFGPGTRLTVT.

This chain links TRBV19 with TRBJ1-3, with TRBD1 matching 7 bases. The CDR3 runs 15 residues. From germline, CDR1 is LNHDA and CDR2 SQIVND (reference sequence). Germline trimming cut 6 bases from V and 1 base from J; bases unmatched to any gene: 6. The CDR3 sequence is CASSPSTGSGNTIYF. Here the CDR3 DNA reads TGTGCCAGTAGCCCCTCGACAGGGTCTGGAAACACCATATATTTT. The variable domain in full, with the rest retrieved from reference TRBV19 and TRBJ1-3, is DGGITQSPKYLFRKEGQNVTLSCEQNLNHDAMYWYRQDPGQGLRLIYYSQIVNDFQKGDIAEGYSVSREKKESFPLTVTSAQKNPTAFYLCASSPSTGSGNTIYFGEGSWLTVV.

V is TRBV7-2 and J is TRBJ1-2; 7 bases agree with TRBD1. From germline, CDR1 is SGHTA and CDR2 FQGNSA. The trim removed 4 bases at V and 4 bases at J, leaving 3 bases unmatched. The CDR3 runs to 13 residues. CDR3 residues: CASSSGTAYGYTF. The CDR3 DNA sequence: TGTGCCAGCAGCTCCGGGACAGCCTATGGCTACACCTTC.

The V call is TRBV28, the J call TRBJ2-2; possibly TRBD1 for D (6 bases). The CDR3 has 14 residues. V lost 6 bases and J 6 bases, leaving 14 bases between the germline ends. CDR1 MDHEN and CDR2 SYDVKM come from the germline V gene. The CDR3 DNA reads as TGTGCCAGCAGCGACAGGCCGTCGGCCGGGGAGCTGTTTTTT. Residues: CASSDRPSAGELFF. Full variable domain (outside the CDR3, taken from reference TRBV28 and TRBJ2-2): DVKVTQSSRYLVKRTGEKVFLECVQDMDHENMFWYRQDPGLGLRLIYFSYDVKMKEKGDIPEGYSVSREKKERFSLILESASTNQTSMYLCASSDRPSAGELFFGEGSRLTVL.

J is TRBJ2-5 and V is TRBV7-9, with 12 bases matching TRBD2. V trimming: 5 bases; J trimming: 0 bases; junction bases outside the gene matches: 10. Germline V gene data show CDR1 as SEHNR and CDR2 as FQNEAQ (reference sequence). The CDR3 contains 18 residues. The chain's CDR3 is CASSSRTSGALNQETQYF. DNA of the CDR3: TGTGCCAGCAGCAGTCGGACTAGCGGGGCTCTCAACCAAGAGACCCAGTACTTC.

The chain links TRBV28 to TRBJ2-2; D may be TRBD1 (6 bases). The V end was cut by 6 bases, the J end by 4 bases, with 24 bases between. This CDR3 comprises 18 residues. Looked up from germline, CDR1 is MDHEN and CDR2 is SYDVKM. CDR3 protein: CASSYPLGTRRSTGELFF. The CDR3, as DNA: TGTGCCAGCAGCTACCCTCTCGGGACAAGGCGGAGCACCGGGGAGCTGTTTTTT.

This chain uses TRBV9 with TRBJ1-6; D remains ambiguous. CDR1 and CDR2 (germline): SGDLS, YYNGEE. The CDR3 spans 17 residues. The V gene lost 0 bases and the J gene lost 7 bases, with 17 bases spanning the gap. CDR3 loop: CASSVGWSETANSPLHF. The CDR3 DNA sequence: TGTGCCAGCAGCGTAGGATGGAGTGAAACGGCCAATTCACCCCTCCACTTT.

For the CDR3, the DNA is TGTGCCAGCCAGGGAGGGGGCTGGGGCTACACCTTC. It codes for CASQGGGWGYTF. The gene calls are TRBV7-9 and TRBJ1-2; 7 bases match TRBD1. Germline lookup yields CDR1 SEHNR and CDR2 FQNEAQ (reference sequence). The CDR3 is 12 residues long. The V gene end was trimmed by 8 bases and the J gene end by 8 bases; junction bases not matched to a gene: 8.

The chain uses TRBV27 and TRBJ2-6; no definite D call. V lost 7 bases and J 1 base, leaving 17 bases between the germline ends. The CDR3 totals 17 residues. CDR1 and CDR2 (germline): MNHEY, SMNVEV (reference sequence). This CDR3 reads CASTPSVSRSGANVLTF. Written as DNA, the CDR3 is TGTGCCAGCACCCCCTCGGTCTCCCGATCTGGGGCCAACGTCCTGACTTTC.

This clone was counted only a few times. The chain couples TRBV13 to TRBJ1-4, with 7 bases matching TRBD1. The CDR3 contains 15 residues. V gave up 0 bases and J gave up 10 bases; unmatched junction bases: 8. Germline V CDR1 and CDR2: PRHDT, FYEKMQ (reference sequence). In nucleotides, the CDR3 is TGTGCCAGCAGCTTAGGGGTCAGGGGGGATTCAAAACTGTTTTTT. It codes for CASSLGVRGDSKLFF. Combining the CDR3 with reference TRBV13 and TRBJ1-4 gives the whole variable domain AAGVIQSPRHLIKEKRETATLKCYPIPRHDTVYWYQQGPGQDPQFLISFYEKMQSDKGSIPDRFSAQQFSDYHSELNMSSLELGDSALYFCASSLGVRGDSKLFFGSGTQLSVL.

This clone has just a few counts. This chain connects TRBV30 to TRBJ2-2; D call uncertain. The CDR3 runs to 14 residues. Germline loops: CDR1 GTSNPN, CDR2 SVGIG (reference sequence). Trimming removed 4 bases at V and 1 base at J, with 10 bases between. The CDR3 loop is CAWTRFGNTGELFF. The CDR3 bases are TGTGCCTGGACGAGGTTTGGGAACACCGGGGAGCTGTTTTTT.

The rearrangement joins TRBV28 to TRBJ2-5; 7 bases match TRBD2. Germline values: CDR1 MDHEN, CDR2 SYDVKM. V dropped 7 bases and J dropped 10; count of bases not matched to a gene: 9. The CDR3 length is 12 residues. The CDR3 here is CASNRRGGGQYF. CDR3 coding DNA: TGTGCCAGCAATCGACGTGGCGGGGGCCAGTACTTC.

The CDR3 sequence is CASSSGQVNTEAFF. CDR3 sequence (DNA): TGTGCCAGCAGCTCGGGACAGGTGAACACTGAAGCTTTCTTT. This chain connects TRBV7-2 to TRBJ1-1, with 8 bases identical to TRBD1. The CDR3 loop spans 14 amino acids. Trimming took 4 bases from V and 0 from J; bases not matched to a gene: 1. From germline, CDR1 is SGHTA and CDR2 FQGNSA.

The V and J genes are TRBV5-1 and TRBJ1-2; 8 bases align to TRBD1. Germline-derived CDR1 and CDR2 are SGHRS and YFSETQ. V lost 4 bases and J lost 7; bases outside the gene matches: 9. The CDR3 spans 14 residues. CDR3 loop: CASSAGTGAGGYTF. As DNA, the CDR3 is TGCGCCAGCAGCGCCGGGACAGGTGCCGGTGGCTACACCTTC. Full variable domain (missing parts from reference TRBV5-1 and TRBJ1-2): KAGVTQTPRYLIKTRGQQVTLSCSPISGHRSVSWYQQTPGQGLQFLFEYFSETQRNKGNFPGRFSGRQFSNSRSEMNVSTLELGDSALYLCASSAGTGAGGYTFGSGTRLTVV.

The chain combines TRBV25-1 with TRBJ2-7; 7 bases match TRBD1. V lost 1 base to trimming and J lost 1 base; unmatched junction nucleotides: 4. In germline, CDR1 is MGHDK, CDR2 SYGVNS. The CDR3 runs 15 residues. The CDR3 here is CASSEFVTGSYEQYF. DNA of the CDR3: TGTGCCAGCAGTGAATTTGTGACAGGGTCCTACGAGCAGTACTTC.